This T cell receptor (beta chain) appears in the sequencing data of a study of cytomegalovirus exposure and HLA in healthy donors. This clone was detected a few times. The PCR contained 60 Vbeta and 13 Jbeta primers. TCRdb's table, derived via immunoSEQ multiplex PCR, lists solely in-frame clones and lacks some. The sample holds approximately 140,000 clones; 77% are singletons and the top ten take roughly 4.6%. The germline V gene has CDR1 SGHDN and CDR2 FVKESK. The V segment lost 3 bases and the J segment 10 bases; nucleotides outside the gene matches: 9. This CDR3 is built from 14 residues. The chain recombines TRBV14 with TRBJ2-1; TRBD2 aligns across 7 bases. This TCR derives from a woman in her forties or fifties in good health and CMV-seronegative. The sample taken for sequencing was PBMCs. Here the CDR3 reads CASSHTVSGDEQFF. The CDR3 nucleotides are TGTGCCAGCAGCCATACTGTAAGCGGGGACGAGCAGTTCTTC.